The 12 T cell receptor beta chains below were found in one sample sequenced in a study of cytomegalovirus exposure and HLA in healthy donors. The PCR contained 60 Vbeta and 13 Jbeta primers. Profiled with immunoSEQ multiplex PCR; TCRdb holds only in-frame clones, not every one. The table lists some 110,000 clones, under 80% of them singletons. Sequenced: PBMCs. These receptor sequences come from a woman aged 40 to 49 in good health and CMV-seropositive.

In its sample, this clone was seen a few times. The V call is TRBV4-1, the J call TRBJ2-3, with D perhaps TRBD2 (6 bases). Germline-derived CDR1 and CDR2 are MGHRA and YSYEKL. The V and J ends lost 2 bases and 6 bases respectively, with 9 bases between them. The CDR3 consists of 13 residues. The CDR3 DNA sequence: TGCGCCAGCAGCCAAATCGCGGGGGATACGCAGTATTTT. This codes for CASSQIAGDTQYF.

At least ten counts were recorded for this clone. The rearrangement uses TRBV5-4 and TRBJ1-2; 8 nucleotides align to TRBD1. The V segment lost 1 base and the J segment 8 bases; nucleotides outside the gene matches: 7. Germline CDR1 and CDR2: SGHNT and YYREEE (reference sequence). The CDR3 is 14 amino acids. The CDR3 region is CASSLRFRGQGYTF. CDR3 DNA sequence: TGTGCCAGCAGCTTGAGATTCAGGGGGCAAGGCTACACCTTC.

The V and J genes are TRBV29-1 and TRBJ1-5; the D gene is possibly TRBD1 (6 bases). There are 13 residues in the CDR3. V gave up 7 bases and J gave up 7 bases, with 17 bases separating them. The germline V gene encodes CDR1 SQVTM and CDR2 ANQGSEA. CDR3 in amino acids: CSASTGQHQPQHF. The CDR3 bases are TGCAGCGCCTCAACAGGGCAACACCAGCCCCAGCATTTT.

Turning to this clone: At one of its ends the junction is not consistent with the germline gene, which may arise from a read error. The chain links TRBV5-6 to TRBJ1-2; possible D gene TRBD1, 5 bases. This CDR3 spans 13 amino acids. CDR1 and CDR2 from the germline V gene are SGHDT and YYEEEE. The DNA of the CDR3 is TGTGCCAGCAGCCCCTCAGGGTTGTATGGCTATACCTTC. Protein product: CASSPSGLYGYTF.

This clone has just one count. An end of the junction differs from the germline gene, which may be a read error. V gene TRBV7-9 combines with J gene TRBJ1-3; D is possibly TRBD1 (5 bases). There are 16 residues in the CDR3. CDR1 and CDR2 (germline): SEHNR, FQNEAQ (reference sequence). The chain's CDR3 is CASSLAGQISGNTIYF. CDR3 in DNA: TGTGCCAGCAGCCTAGCCGGACAAATCTCTGGAAACACCATATATTTT.

This clone was picked up a small number of times. This chain's CDR3 is CASSPSPGFNGYTF. The CDR3 DNA sequence: TGCGCCAGCAGCCCAAGCCCGGGGTTCAATGGCTACACCTTC. The genes are TRBV5-1 and TRBJ1-2, with no clear D. This CDR3 is built from 14 residues. CDR1 SGHRS and CDR2 YFSETQ come from the germline V gene. V was cut by 4 bases and J by 6 bases, with 16 bases left in between.

This chain joins TRBV5-6 and TRBJ2-1; 7 bases agree with TRBD2. CDR3 length: 15 residues. The V gene end was trimmed by 1 base and the J gene end by 3 bases; junction bases not matched to a gene: 4. CDR1 is SGHDT, CDR2 YYEEEE, per germline. The CDR3 bases are TGTGCCAGCAGCTTGAGCGGGAACTACTACAATGAGCAGTTCTTC. This codes for CASSLSGNYYNEQFF.

The rearrangement links TRBV5-1 to TRBJ1-2, with a possible D match to TRBD1 (5 bases). V was cut by 4 bases and J by 0 bases, with 7 bases left in between. The germline CDR1 and CDR2 sequences are SGHRS and YFSETQ. This CDR3 has 13 residues. CDR3 in DNA: TGCGCCAGCAGCCCGACAGCTAACTATGGCTACACCTTC. Protein product: CASSPTANYGYTF.

CDR3 protein: CASSVGRGGYEQYF. CDR3 DNA sequence: TGTGCCAGCAGCGTTGGGAGGGGCGGGTACGAGCAGTACTTC. This chain joins TRBV13 and TRBJ2-7; TRBD2 aligns across 7 bases. After removal of 5 bases from V and 4 bases from J, the junction contained 8 bases not matched to a gene. The CDR3 is made up of 14 amino acids. Germline V CDR1 and CDR2: PRHDT, FYEKMQ (reference sequence).

The gene calls are TRBV4-1 and TRBJ2-5; the D gene is possibly TRBD2 (6 bases). This CDR3 spans 15 amino acids. The germline V gene encodes CDR1 MGHRA and CDR2 YSYEKL. V was pared by 4 bases and J by 2 bases, with 14 bases between. The CDR3 DNA sequence: TGCGCCAGCAGCCCCTGGGGGGTAATGCAAGAGACCCAGTACTTC. This codes for CASSPWGVMQETQYF.

The V gene is TRBV28, the J gene TRBJ1-5; TRBD1 aligns across 9 bases. V was pared by 5 bases and J by 6 bases, with 8 bases of the junction left unmatched. CDR3 length: 15 residues. The germline CDR1 and CDR2 sequences are MDHEN and SYDVKM. The CDR3 bases are TGTGCCAGCAGTCAACCGGGACAGGGCTTTCAGCCCCAGCATTTT. This gives the protein CASSQPGQGFQPQHF.

The V gene is TRBV11-1, the J gene TRBJ2-1, with TRBD2 identical over 11 bases. The length of the CDR3 is 15 residues. The germline V gene has CDR1 SGHAT and CDR2 FQDESV (reference sequence). The ends lost 4 bases at V and 6 bases at J; junction bases unmatched: 5. CDR3 loop: CASSSTSGSPNEQFF. As DNA, the CDR3 is TGTGCCAGCAGCTCCACTAGCGGGAGCCCCAATGAGCAGTTCTTC. The full variable domain, with the rest looked up from reference TRBV11-1 and TRBJ2-1, is EAEVAQSPRYKITEKSQAVAFWCDPISGHATLYWYRQILGQGPELLVQFQDESVVDDSQLPKDRFSAERLKGVDSTLKIQPAELGDSAMYLCASSSTSGSPNEQFFGPGTRLTVL.